These 29 T cell receptor beta chains share one sample of origin, sequenced in a study of cytomegalovirus exposure and HLA in healthy donors. Researchers ran the PCR with 60 Vbeta and 13 Jbeta primers. Assay: immunoSEQ multiplex PCR; the TCRdb copy retains only in-frame clones and omits some. The data show some 150,000 clones, 70% to 85% seen once. The sample consisted of PBMCs. These receptors originate from a woman aged 40 to 50 in good health and CMV-seronegative.

The chain employs TRBV19 and TRBJ2-3, with D possibly matching TRBD2 (6 bases). The germline V and J ends were trimmed by 9 bases and 2 bases, with 18 bases remaining between them. The CDR3 runs 15 residues. CDR1 LNHDA and CDR2 SQIVND come from the germline V gene (reference sequence). The CDR3 protein is CASRRDAIITDTQYF. The CDR3 coding sequence is TGTGCCAGCAGGCGGGACGCGATAATCACAGATACGCAGTATTTT. Based on the CDR3 plus reference TRBV19 and TRBJ2-3, the full variable domain is DGGITQSPKYLFRKEGQNVTLSCEQNLNHDAMYWYRQDPGQGLRLIYYSQIVNDFQKGDIAEGYSVSREKKESFPLTVTSAQKNPTAFYLCASRRDAIITDTQYFGPGTRLTVL.

The DNA for the CDR3 is TGTGCCAGCAGACGTGGGACTAGCGGGCCATCCTACGAGCAGTACTTC. Translation: CASRRGTSGPSYEQYF. The chain employs TRBV28 and TRBJ2-7; 12 positions agree with TRBD2. V lost 6 bases, J lost 1 base, and 7 bases stayed unmatched. The germline V gene has CDR1 MDHEN and CDR2 SYDVKM. This CDR3 contains 16 residues.

This chain links TRBV11-1 with TRBJ2-5, with D tentatively TRBD1 (6 bases). The CDR3 loop spans 15 amino acids. Trimming removed 2 bases at V and 5 bases at J, with 15 bases between. Germline V gives CDR1 SGHAT, CDR2 FQDESV (reference sequence). The CDR3 protein is CASSLIQGFVETQYF. In DNA form, the CDR3 reads TGTGCCAGCAGCTTAATCCAGGGGTTCGTGGAGACCCAGTACTTC.

The rearrangement joins TRBV7-3 to TRBJ2-3, with D perhaps TRBD1 (6 bases). There are 13 residues in the CDR3. Between the trimmed V and J ends, which lost 2 bases and 10 bases, there was a span of 13 bases. Germline lookup yields CDR1 SGHTA and CDR2 FQGTGA. This chain's CDR3 is CASSLDVDRSQYF. CDR3 DNA: TGTGCCAGCAGCTTAGATGTAGACAGGTCGCAGTATTTT.

The rearrangement uses TRBV2 and TRBJ1-5; perhaps TRBD1 as D (5 bases). The length of the CDR3 is 13 residues. Looked up from germline, CDR1 is SNHLY and CDR2 is FYNNEI. The V gene lost 8 bases and the J gene lost 0 bases, with 8 bases spanning the gap. The CDR3 loop reads CASQGDSNQPQHF. DNA of the CDR3: TGTGCCAGCCAGGGCGATAGCAATCAGCCCCAGCATTTT.

The chain links TRBV28 to TRBJ1-5; 10 nucleotides match TRBD1. This CDR3 contains 15 residues. J was trimmed by 0 bases and V by 8 bases; bases with no gene match: 4. CDR1 is MDHEN, CDR2 SYDVKM, per germline. The CDR3, as DNA: TGTGCCAGCTTGACAGGGGGCCTTAGCAATCAGCCCCAGCATTTT. Its translation: CASLTGGLSNQPQHF.

The chain couples TRBV28 to TRBJ1-2; D is perhaps TRBD1 (5 bases). The CDR3 loop spans 15 amino acids. Trimming cost V 8 bases and J 8 bases, with 24 bases left between them. The germline V gene encodes CDR1 MDHEN and CDR2 SYDVKM. The CDR3 reads CASLSPWRGAGGYTF. The CDR3 DNA sequence: TGTGCCAGCCTCTCCCCCTGGCGTGGGGCGGGGGGCTACACCTTC.

The chain joins TRBV9 to TRBJ2-2; 7 bases line up with TRBD2. Unmatched junction bases numbered 7, after V lost 8 bases and J lost 3 bases. Germline V gene sequence: CDR1 SGDLS, CDR2 YYNGEE. The CDR3 is made up of 14 amino acids. Written as DNA, the CDR3 is TGTGCCAGTAGGGTGGGGGGGGACACCGGGGAGCTGTTTTTT. Its translation is CASRVGGDTGELFF.

The rearrangement uses TRBV28 and TRBJ1-1; D is undetermined. Germline CDR1 MDHEN, CDR2 SYDVKM. Deletions cut 9 bases from V and 3 bases from J, with 11 bases between. CDR3 length equals 12 residues. CDR3 protein: CASLRRDTEAFF. In DNA form, the CDR3 reads TGTGCCAGTCTTCGGAGGGACACTGAAGCTTTCTTT.

The genes are TRBV4-3 and TRBJ1-5; 7 bases agree with TRBD1. The CDR3 runs to 14 residues. Germline CDR1 LGHNA, CDR2 YSLEER. Unmatched junction bases numbered 5, after V lost 3 bases and J lost 6 bases. The CDR3 is CASSHNRGVQPQHF. The CDR3 DNA is TGCGCCAGCAGCCATAACAGGGGAGTTCAGCCCCAGCATTTT.

V usage is TRBV9 and J usage is TRBJ2-1, with TRBD1 identical over 8 bases. Germline V gives CDR1 SGDLS, CDR2 YYNGEE. Trimming cost V 3 bases and J 4 bases; bases outside gene matches: 6. CDR3 length equals 15 residues. The CDR3 sequence is CASSAGGQPYNEQFF. The DNA of the CDR3 is TGTGCCAGCAGCGCAGGGGGCCAGCCTTACAATGAGCAGTTCTTC.

The chain links TRBV9 to TRBJ2-2; 10 positions match TRBD2. Germline lookup yields CDR1 SGDLS and CDR2 YYNGEE. V shed 4 bases, J shed 4 bases, and the junction held 10 bases outside the gene matches. The CDR3 runs 17 residues. The chain's CDR3 is CASSLRTSGPRTGELFF. The DNA of the CDR3 is TGTGCCAGCAGCCTAAGGACTAGCGGCCCCCGCACCGGGGAGCTGTTTTTT.

CDR3 nucleotide sequence: TGCGCCAGCAGCGAGGGACTAGCGGCCTCCTACGAGCAGTACTTC. It encodes CASSEGLAASYEQYF. This chain uses TRBV5-1 with TRBJ2-7; 11 bases map to TRBD2. V dropped 4 bases and J dropped 0; count of bases not matched to a gene: 3. The length of the CDR3 is 15 residues. Germline CDR1 and CDR2: SGHRS and YFSETQ.

The chain carries TRBV29-1 and TRBJ2-5; 14 bases are shared with TRBD2. The ends lost 5 bases at V and 4 bases at J; junction bases unmatched: 9. Per the germline V gene, CDR1 is SQVTM and CDR2 is ANQGSEA. This CDR3 contains 16 residues. CDR3 amino acids: CSVPGTSGSTGETQYF. Written as DNA, the CDR3 is TGCAGCGTTCCCGGGACTAGCGGGAGTACGGGAGAGACCCAGTACTTC.

V and J are TRBV7-9 and TRBJ1-1, with D possibly matching TRBD1 (5 bases). The V end was cut by 11 bases, the J end by 1 base, with 14 bases between. This CDR3 is built from 13 residues. Germline lookup yields CDR1 SEHNR and CDR2 FQNEAQ (reference sequence). The CDR3 nucleotides read TGTGCCGGTTCCCAGGGAACGAACACTGAAGCTTTCTTT. Translated, it gives CAGSQGTNTEAFF.

This chain links TRBV29-1 with TRBJ2-5; 8 positions match TRBD2. J was trimmed by 4 bases and V by 8 bases; bases with no gene match: 9. The CDR3 totals 13 residues. Per the germline V gene, CDR1 is SQVTM and CDR2 is ANQGSEA. The CDR3 nucleotides are TGCAGCACCCGAGGGGCGGGAGGAGAGACCCAGTACTTC. It specifies CSTRGAGGETQYF.

This clone was seen a few times. This chain links TRBV27 with TRBJ2-7; 7 nucleotides match TRBD2. The ends lost 8 bases at V and 2 bases at J; junction bases unmatched: 9. The V gene's germline CDR1 is MNHEY and CDR2 SMNVEV (reference sequence). The length of the CDR3 is 14 residues. CDR3: CASGGGTVAYEQYF. CDR3 sequence (DNA): TGTGCCAGCGGGGGGGGAACGGTTGCCTACGAGCAGTACTTC.

The chain has TRBV7-9 and TRBJ1-2; TRBD1 agrees at 7 bases. The CDR3 contains 13 residues. Germline V gene lookup returns CDR1 SEHNR and CDR2 FQNEAQ (reference sequence). With V trimmed by 5 bases and J by 7 bases, 7 bases remained unmatched. DNA of the CDR3: TGTGCCAGCAGCGCGACAGGGCTGGTTGGCTACACCTTC. Its translation: CASSATGLVGYTF.

V gene TRBV5-1 combines with J gene TRBJ1-1; the match to TRBD1 covers 7 bases. The CDR3 has 14 amino acids. Trimming removed 4 bases from V and 4 bases from J; junction bases left unmatched: 7. Germline lookup yields CDR1 SGHRS and CDR2 YFSETQ. The CDR3 region is CASSPRQGTTEAFF. The CDR3 bases are TGCGCCAGCAGCCCGAGACAGGGAACCACTGAAGCTTTCTTT.

The CDR3, as DNA: TGCGCCAGTCGTTCATTAGGACAGGGAGGGACAAAGTATGGCTACACCTTC. Protein sequence: CASRSLGQGGTKYGYTF. The chain links TRBV5-1 to TRBJ1-2, with 8 positions matching TRBD1. The V segment lost 8 bases and the J segment 5 bases; nucleotides outside the gene matches: 20. The length of the CDR3 is 17 residues. Germline CDR1 and CDR2: SGHRS and YFSETQ.

The CDR3 DNA reads as TGTGCCAGCAGCCAAGAGCGGGAAAAGCAGTTCTTC. Amino acid sequence: CASSQEREKQFF. V usage is TRBV28 and J usage is TRBJ2-1, with 7 bases lining up with TRBD2. V gave up 6 bases and J gave up 11 bases; unmatched junction bases: 7. The CDR3 is 12 amino acids. Germline CDR1 reads MDHEN; CDR2 reads SYDVKM.

A note on this clone: Relative to the germline gene, one junction end is altered; a read error may explain this. This chain connects TRBV27 to TRBJ2-3; D possibly corresponds to TRBD2 (5 bases). The CDR3 is 15 residues long. Germline V gene lookup returns CDR1 MNHEY and CDR2 SMNVEV (reference sequence). This chain's CDR3 is CASGFWTSSTDTQYF. CDR3 coding DNA: TGTGCCAGCGGTTTTTGGACTTCTAGCACAGATACGCAGTATTTT.

The chain joins TRBV5-1 to TRBJ2-2; perhaps TRBD2 as D (7 bases). This CDR3 spans 18 amino acids. The ends were cut back, 4 bases at V and 4 bases at J, with 23 bases in the middle. CDR1 is SGHRS, CDR2 YFSETQ, per germline. CDR3 nucleotide sequence: TGCGCCAGCAGCCTCCCGAGGGGGGGAGGTTTGAGCACCGGGGAGCTGTTTTTT. Protein: CASSLPRGGGLSTGELFF.

This chain joins TRBV6-5 and TRBJ2-2; D possibly corresponds to TRBD1 (5 bases). V was cut by 2 bases and J by 8 bases, with 9 bases left in between. Germline V gene data show CDR1 as MNHEY and CDR2 as SVGAGI. The CDR3 has 13 amino acids. CDR3 region: CASSYIGAGELFF. The CDR3 DNA sequence: TGTGCCAGCAGTTACATTGGGGCGGGGGAGCTGTTTTTT.

This chain connects TRBV7-9 to TRBJ2-7, with D uncertain. CDR1 and CDR2 from the germline V gene are SEHNR and FQNEAQ (reference sequence). The CDR3 extends over 13 amino acids. V was pared by 5 bases and J by 4 bases, with 12 bases between. CDR3 coding DNA: TGTGCCAGCAGCAAAACAGTGATTTACGAGCAGTACTTC. Amino acid sequence: CASSKTVIYEQYF.

As DNA, the CDR3 is TGTGCCAGCAGTGAGGAGGTCAACTATGGCTACACCTTC. This translates into CASSEEVNYGYTF. This chain joins TRBV2 and TRBJ1-2; D uncertain. This CDR3 comprises 13 residues. V shed 3 bases and J shed 2 bases, with 7 bases lying between them. CDR1 SNHLY and CDR2 FYNNEI come from the germline V gene. The whole variable domain, filled in from reference TRBV2 and TRBJ1-2, reads EPEVTQTPSHQVTQMGQEVILRCVPISNHLYFYWYRQILGQKVEFLVSFYNNEISEKSEIFDDQFSVERPDGSNFTLKIRSTKLEDSAMYFCASSEEVNYGYTFGSGTRLTVV.

The count of this clone is one. This rearrangement joins TRBV4-3 to TRBJ1-4; 10 bases match TRBD1. Germline V CDR1 and CDR2: LGHNA, YSLEER. The trim removed 4 bases at V and 7 bases at J, leaving 9 bases unmatched. This CDR3 has 16 amino acids. The DNA for the CDR3 is TGCGCCAGCAGCCCACATGCTAGGACAGGGGGTGAAAAACTGTTTTTT. It codes for CASSPHARTGGEKLFF.

The chain combines TRBV9 with TRBJ2-7; 8 nucleotides match TRBD2. This CDR3 is built from 15 residues. Germline trimming cut 0 bases from V and 3 bases from J; bases unmatched to any gene: 5. Germline assignment: CDR1 SGDLS and CDR2 YYNGEE. The CDR3, as DNA: TGTGCCAGCAGCGTAGGTGGGACTAGAGACTACGAGCAGTACTTC. Translation gives CASSVGGTRDYEQYF.

This rearrangement joins TRBV27 to TRBJ2-7; perhaps TRBD2 as D (6 bases). The V gene lost 2 bases and the J gene lost 6 bases, with 14 bases spanning the gap. The CDR3 spans 14 residues. From germline, CDR1 is MNHEY and CDR2 SMNVEV (reference sequence). CDR3 region: CASSLGGTYSEQYF. The CDR3 bases are TGTGCCAGCAGTTTAGGAGGGACCTATTCCGAGCAGTACTTC.